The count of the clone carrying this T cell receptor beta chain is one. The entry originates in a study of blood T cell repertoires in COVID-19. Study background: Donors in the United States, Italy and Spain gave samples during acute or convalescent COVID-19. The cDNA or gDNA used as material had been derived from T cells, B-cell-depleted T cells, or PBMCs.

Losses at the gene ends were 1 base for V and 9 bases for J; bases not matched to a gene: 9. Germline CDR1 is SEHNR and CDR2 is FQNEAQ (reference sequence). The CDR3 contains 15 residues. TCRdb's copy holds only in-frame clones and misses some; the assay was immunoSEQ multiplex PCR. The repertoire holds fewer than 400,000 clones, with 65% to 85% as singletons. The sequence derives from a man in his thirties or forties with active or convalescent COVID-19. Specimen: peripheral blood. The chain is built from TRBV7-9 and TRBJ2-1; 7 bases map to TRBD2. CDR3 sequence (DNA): TGTGCCAGCAGCTTAGATCGCGGGAGTTTAGGTGAGCAGTTCTTC. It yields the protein CASSLDRGSLGEQFF.